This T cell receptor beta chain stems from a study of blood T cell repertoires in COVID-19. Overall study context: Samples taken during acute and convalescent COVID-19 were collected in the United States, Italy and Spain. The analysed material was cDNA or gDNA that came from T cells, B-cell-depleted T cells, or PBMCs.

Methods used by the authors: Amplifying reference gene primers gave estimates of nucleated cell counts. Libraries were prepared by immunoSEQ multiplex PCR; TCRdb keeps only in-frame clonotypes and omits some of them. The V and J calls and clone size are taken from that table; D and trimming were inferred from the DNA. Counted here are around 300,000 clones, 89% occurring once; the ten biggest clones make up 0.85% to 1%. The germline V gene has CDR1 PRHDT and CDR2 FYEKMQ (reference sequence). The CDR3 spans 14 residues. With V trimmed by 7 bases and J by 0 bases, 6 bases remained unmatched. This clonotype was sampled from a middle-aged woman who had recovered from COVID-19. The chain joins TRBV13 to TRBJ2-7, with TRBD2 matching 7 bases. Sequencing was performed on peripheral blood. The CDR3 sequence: CASTAGLDSYEQYF. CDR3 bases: TGTGCCAGCACCGCCGGACTAGACTCCTACGAGCAGTACTTC.